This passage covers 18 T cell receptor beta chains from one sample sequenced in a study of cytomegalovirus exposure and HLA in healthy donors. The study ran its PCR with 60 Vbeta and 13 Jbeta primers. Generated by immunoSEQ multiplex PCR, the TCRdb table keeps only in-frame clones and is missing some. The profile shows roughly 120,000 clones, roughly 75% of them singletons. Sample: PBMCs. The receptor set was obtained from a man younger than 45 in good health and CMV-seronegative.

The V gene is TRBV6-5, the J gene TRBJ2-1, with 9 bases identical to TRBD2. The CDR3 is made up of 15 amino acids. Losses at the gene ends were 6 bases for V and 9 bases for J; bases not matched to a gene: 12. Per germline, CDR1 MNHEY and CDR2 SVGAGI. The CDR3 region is CASRVRASGNSEQFF. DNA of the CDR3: TGTGCCAGCAGGGTCCGGGCTAGCGGGAATAGTGAGCAGTTCTTC.

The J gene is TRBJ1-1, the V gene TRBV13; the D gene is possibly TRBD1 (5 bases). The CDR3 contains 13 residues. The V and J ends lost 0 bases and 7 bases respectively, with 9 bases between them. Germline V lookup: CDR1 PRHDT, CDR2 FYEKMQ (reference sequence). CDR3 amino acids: CASSLGGRDEAFF. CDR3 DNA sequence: TGTGCCAGCAGCTTAGGGGGCAGGGATGAAGCTTTCTTT.

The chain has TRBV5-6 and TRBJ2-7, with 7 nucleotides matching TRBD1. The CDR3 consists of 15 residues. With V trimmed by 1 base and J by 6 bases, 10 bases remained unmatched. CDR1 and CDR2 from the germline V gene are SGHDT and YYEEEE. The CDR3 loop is CASSLFGQGDGEQYF. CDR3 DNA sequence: TGTGCCAGCAGCTTGTTCGGGCAGGGGGACGGCGAGCAGTACTTC.

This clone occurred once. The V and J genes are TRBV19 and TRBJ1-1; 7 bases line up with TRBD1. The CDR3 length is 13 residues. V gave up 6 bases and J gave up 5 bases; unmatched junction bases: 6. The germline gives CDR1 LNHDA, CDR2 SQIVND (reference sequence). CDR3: CASSIRGRTEAFF. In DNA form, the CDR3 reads TGTGCCAGTAGCATCAGGGGGAGGACTGAAGCTTTCTTT.

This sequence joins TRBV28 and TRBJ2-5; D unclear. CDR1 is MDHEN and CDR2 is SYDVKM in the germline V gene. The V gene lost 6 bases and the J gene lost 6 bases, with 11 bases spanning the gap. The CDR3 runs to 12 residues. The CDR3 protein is CASSPGMKTQYF. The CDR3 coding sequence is TGTGCCAGCAGCCCAGGAATGAAGACCCAGTACTTC.

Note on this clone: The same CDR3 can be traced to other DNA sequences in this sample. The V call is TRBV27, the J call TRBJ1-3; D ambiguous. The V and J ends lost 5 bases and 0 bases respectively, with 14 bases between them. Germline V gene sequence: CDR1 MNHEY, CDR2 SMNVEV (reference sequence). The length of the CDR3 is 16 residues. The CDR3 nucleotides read TGTGCCAGCAGTCCCGATCGAGGGTCCTCTGGAAACACCATATATTTT. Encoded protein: CASSPDRGSSGNTIYF.

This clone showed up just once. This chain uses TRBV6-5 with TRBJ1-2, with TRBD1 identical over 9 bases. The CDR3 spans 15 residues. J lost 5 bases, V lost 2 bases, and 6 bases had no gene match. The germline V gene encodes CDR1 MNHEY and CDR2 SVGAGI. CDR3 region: CASSYGGTGWYGYTF. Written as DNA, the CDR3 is TGTGCCAGCAGTTACGGGGGGACAGGGTGGTATGGCTACACCTTC.

CDR3 loop: CASSENSATYEQYF. The CDR3 DNA sequence: TGTGCCAGCAGTGAAAACAGTGCCACCTACGAGCAGTACTTC. V gene TRBV2 combines with J gene TRBJ2-7; D unresolved. Trimming took off 2 bases at V and 2 bases at J, with 10 bases between the two ends. Germline V gene data show CDR1 as SNHLY and CDR2 as FYNNEI. This CDR3 has 14 residues.

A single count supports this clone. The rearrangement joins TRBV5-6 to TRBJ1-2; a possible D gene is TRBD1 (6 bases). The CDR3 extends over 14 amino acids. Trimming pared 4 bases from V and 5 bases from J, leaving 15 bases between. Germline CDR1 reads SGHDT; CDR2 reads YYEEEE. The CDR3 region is CASSPFGGAYGYTF. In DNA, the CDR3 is TGTGCCAGCAGCCCGTTTGGGGGGGCGTATGGCTACACCTTC. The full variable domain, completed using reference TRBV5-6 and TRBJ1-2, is DAGVTQSPTHLIKTRGQQVTLRCSPKSGHDTVSWYQQALGQGPQFIFQYYEEEERQRGNFPDRFSGHQFPNYSSELNVNALLLGDSALYLCASSPFGGAYGYTFGSGTRLTVV.

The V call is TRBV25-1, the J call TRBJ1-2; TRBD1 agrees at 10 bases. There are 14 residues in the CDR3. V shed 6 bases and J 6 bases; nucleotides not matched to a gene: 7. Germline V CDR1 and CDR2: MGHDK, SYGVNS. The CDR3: CASRIGGQGDGYTF. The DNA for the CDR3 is TGTGCCAGCAGGATAGGAGGACAGGGGGATGGCTACACCTTC.

The CDR3 is CASSPGGTGANVLTF. The CDR3 bases are TGTGCCAGCAGTCCAGGGGGCACTGGGGCCAACGTCCTGACTTTC. The rearrangement joins TRBV5-4 to TRBJ2-6; 8 bases align to TRBD1. Germline lookup yields CDR1 SGHNT and CDR2 YYREEE (reference sequence). With V trimmed by 5 bases and J by 2 bases, 3 bases remained unmatched. The CDR3 covers 15 residues.

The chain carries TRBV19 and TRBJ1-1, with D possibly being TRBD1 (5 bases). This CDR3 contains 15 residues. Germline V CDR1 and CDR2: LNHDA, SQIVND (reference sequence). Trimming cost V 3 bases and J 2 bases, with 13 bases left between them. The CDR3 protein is CASSIQGRVNTEAFF. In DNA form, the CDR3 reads TGTGCCAGTAGTATTCAGGGTCGGGTTAACACTGAAGCTTTCTTT.

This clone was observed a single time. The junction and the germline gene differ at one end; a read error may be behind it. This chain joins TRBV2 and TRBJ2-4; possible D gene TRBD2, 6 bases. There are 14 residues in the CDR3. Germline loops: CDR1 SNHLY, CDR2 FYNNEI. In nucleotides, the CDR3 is TGTGCCAGCAGGGCGGGGCCTCGCGTGGCAAGGTCGATCTTC. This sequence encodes CASRAGPRVARSIF.

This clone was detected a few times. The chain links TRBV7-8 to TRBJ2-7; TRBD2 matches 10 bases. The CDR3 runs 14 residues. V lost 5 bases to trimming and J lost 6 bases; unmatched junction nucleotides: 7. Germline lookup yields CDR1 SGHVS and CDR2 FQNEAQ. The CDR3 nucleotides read TGTGCCAGCAGCGGACCGGGACTAGCGATCGAGCAGTACTTC. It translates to CASSGPGLAIEQYF.

The CDR3 DNA sequence: TGTGCCAGTAGCATCGGTTCGGATCAGCCCCAGCATTTT. It is translated as CASSIGSDQPQHF. The chain couples TRBV19 to TRBJ1-5; D ambiguous. The CDR3 has 13 residues. Germline assignment: CDR1 LNHDA and CDR2 SQIVND (reference sequence). V was pared by 6 bases and J by 5 bases, with 11 bases between.

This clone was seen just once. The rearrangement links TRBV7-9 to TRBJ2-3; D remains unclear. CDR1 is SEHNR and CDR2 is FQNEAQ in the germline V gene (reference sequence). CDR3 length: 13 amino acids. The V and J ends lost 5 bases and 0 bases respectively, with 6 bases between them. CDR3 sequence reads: CASSKPSTDTQYF. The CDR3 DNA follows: TGTGCCAGCAGCAAGCCTAGCACAGATACGCAGTATTTT.

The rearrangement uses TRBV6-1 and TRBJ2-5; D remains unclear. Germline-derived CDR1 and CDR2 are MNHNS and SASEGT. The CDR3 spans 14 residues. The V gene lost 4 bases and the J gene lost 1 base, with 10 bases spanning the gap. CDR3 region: CASSGLRVQETQYF. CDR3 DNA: TGTGCCAGCAGTGGATTACGGGTCCAAGAGACCCAGTACTTC.

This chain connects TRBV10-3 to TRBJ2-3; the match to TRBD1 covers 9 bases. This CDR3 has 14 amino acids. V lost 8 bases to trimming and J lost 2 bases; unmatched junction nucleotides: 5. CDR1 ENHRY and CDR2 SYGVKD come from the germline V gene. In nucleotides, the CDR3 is TGTGCCATCTGGGGACAGGGAGACACAGATACGCAGTATTTT. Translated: CAIWGQGDTDTQYF.